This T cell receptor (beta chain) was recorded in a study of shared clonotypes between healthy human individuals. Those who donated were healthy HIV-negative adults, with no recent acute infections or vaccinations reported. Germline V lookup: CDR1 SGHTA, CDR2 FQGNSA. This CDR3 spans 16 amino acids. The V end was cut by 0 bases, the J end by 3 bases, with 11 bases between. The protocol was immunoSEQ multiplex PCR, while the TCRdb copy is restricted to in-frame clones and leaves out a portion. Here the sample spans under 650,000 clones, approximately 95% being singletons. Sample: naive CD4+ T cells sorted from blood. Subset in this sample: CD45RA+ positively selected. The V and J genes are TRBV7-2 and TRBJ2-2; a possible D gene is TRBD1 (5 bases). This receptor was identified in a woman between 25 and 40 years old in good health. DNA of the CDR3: TGTGCCAGCAGCTTAGCCGGTTCAGGGTACACCGGGGAGCTGTTTTTT. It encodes CASSLAGSGYTGELFF.